The 18 T cell receptor beta chains given below trace back to one sample, sequenced in a study of CD8+ T cells in alopecia areata. As the sequencing template, cDNA was produced by extracting RNA and reverse transcribing it. Only in-frame clones appear in the TCRdb table, and some are missing; sequencing was by immunoSEQ multiplex PCR. In the table there are 150,000 to 200,000 clones, about three fifths of which are singletons. The sample's treatment: oral pan-JAK inhibitor, 5-10 mg twice daily. This sample comprised CD4+ T cells sorted from blood, obtained at roughly week 58, from a patient treated with tofacitinib. The receptors come from a human donor with alopecia areata.

The chain is built from TRBV9 and TRBJ1-5; D is undetermined. Germline CDR1 is SGDLS and CDR2 is YYNGEE. The CDR3 contains 13 residues. V was clipped by 4 bases and J by 4 bases, with 9 bases between them. Here the CDR3 reads CASSRVSNQPQHF. DNA of the CDR3: TGTGCCAGCAGCAGGGTATCAAATCAGCCCCAGCATTTT.

The J gene is TRBJ2-7, the V gene TRBV27, with 15 bases matching TRBD2. J was trimmed by 7 bases and V by 0 bases; bases with no gene match: 10. Germline V gene data show CDR1 as MNHEY and CDR2 as SMNVEV (reference sequence). The CDR3 is 18 residues long. In DNA form, the CDR3 reads TGTGCCAGCAGTTTATCGAACTTGGGACTAGCGGGGGGCCGAGAGCAGTACTTC. This sequence encodes CASSLSNLGLAGGREQYF.

The CDR3 loop reads CASSQDGDPRTTDTQYF. Written as DNA, the CDR3 is TGCGCCAGCAGCCAAGATGGGGACCCCCGAACCACAGATACGCAGTATTTT. This chain joins TRBV4-1 and TRBJ2-3; TRBD1 or TRBD2 may be the D gene (5 bases each). V was trimmed by 0 bases and J by 2 bases, leaving 15 bases between them. Germline assignment: CDR1 MGHRA and CDR2 YSYEKL. The CDR3 sequence is 17 residues long.

V and J are TRBV27 and TRBJ2-2; possibly TRBD1 or TRBD2 for D (7 bases each). V was shortened by 5 bases and J by 3 bases, with 13 bases between the two germline ends. Per germline, CDR1 MNHEY and CDR2 SMNVEV (reference sequence). This CDR3 spans 15 amino acids. CDR3 region: CASSVTGRDTGELFF. DNA of the CDR3: TGTGCCAGCAGTGTGACAGGGAGGGACACCGGGGAGCTGTTTTTT.

As DNA, the CDR3 is TGCAGCGGGGTAGGACAGAGAGCAAACACTGAAGCTTTCTTT. This sequence encodes CSGVGQRANTEAFF. The chain links TRBV29-1 to TRBJ1-1; D is possibly TRBD1 (6 bases). Trimming shortened V by 7 bases and J by 2 bases, and 17 bases separated the two germline ends. Germline CDR1 SQVTM, CDR2 ANQGSEA. This CDR3 contains 14 residues. Complete variable domain (other parts from reference TRBV29-1 and TRBJ1-1): SAVISQKPSRDICQRGTSLTIQCQVDSQVTMMFWYRQQPGQSLTLIATANQGSEATYESGFVIDKFPISRPNLTFSTLTVSNMSPEDSSIYLCSGVGQRANTEAFFGQGTRLTVV.

This sequence joins TRBV4-2 and TRBJ2-4, with 10 positions matching TRBD2. Germline V gene sequence: CDR1 LGHNA, CDR2 YNFKEQ. CDR3 length: 16 amino acids. V lost 2 bases and J lost 5; bases outside the gene matches: 6. Here the CDR3 DNA reads TGTGCCAGCAGCCAAATCAGCGGGGGGGCCCAAAACATTCAGTACTTC. Encoded protein: CASSQISGGAQNIQYF.

The chain is built from TRBV2 and TRBJ2-1, with no clear D. Per germline, CDR1 SNHLY and CDR2 FYNNEI. Deletions cut 7 bases from V and 1 base from J, with 11 bases between. The CDR3 is 14 amino acids. As DNA, the CDR3 is TGTGCCAGCACTAACGGGCTATCCTACAATGAGCAGTTCTTC. It encodes CASTNGLSYNEQFF.

The chain links TRBV7-9 to TRBJ1-6; tentative D call: TRBD1 (5 bases). The CDR3 is 16 residues long. Trimming took off 1 base at V and 3 bases at J, with 10 bases between the two ends. The germline V gene encodes CDR1 SEHNR and CDR2 FQNEAQ (reference sequence). In nucleotides, the CDR3 is TGTGCCAGCAGCTTAGACAGGATGGGCTATAATTCACCCCTCCACTTT. This gives the protein CASSLDRMGYNSPLHF. Based on the CDR3 plus reference TRBV7-9 and TRBJ1-6, the full variable domain is DTGVSQNPRHKITKRGQNVTFRCDPISEHNRLYWYRQTLGQGPEFLTYFQNEAQLEKSRLLSDRFSAERPKGSFSTLEIQRTEQGDSAMYLCASSLDRMGYNSPLHFGNGTRLTVT.

This clone turned up a few times. The gene calls are TRBV7-9 and TRBJ1-4, with 12 nucleotides matching TRBD1. The CDR3 spans 15 residues. Losses at the gene ends were 5 bases for V and 8 bases for J; bases not matched to a gene: 6. Germline lookup yields CDR1 SEHNR and CDR2 FQNEAQ (reference sequence). CDR3 protein: CASSISGTGGEKLFF. For the CDR3, the DNA is TGTGCCAGCAGCATTTCCGGGACAGGGGGCGAAAAACTGTTTTTT. Filled out from reference TRBV7-9 and TRBJ1-4, the complete variable domain reads DTGVSQNPRHKITKRGQNVTFRCDPISEHNRLYWYRQTLGQGPEFLTYFQNEAQLEKSRLLSDRFSAERPKGSFSTLEIQRTEQGDSAMYLCASSISGTGGEKLFFGSGTQLSVL.

The gene calls are TRBV2 and TRBJ1-5; perhaps TRBD1 as D (5 bases). V dropped 8 bases and J dropped 0 bases, with 8 bases sitting between them. Germline V gene data show CDR1 as SNHLY and CDR2 as FYNNEI. The CDR3 length is 13 residues. CDR3 nucleotide sequence: TGTGCCAGCCTCAGGGATAGCAATCAGCCCCAGCATTTT. Translation gives CASLRDSNQPQHF.

This clone has a single count. The sample carries other DNA sequences with the same CDR3. The chain is built from TRBV5-1 and TRBJ2-5; D might be TRBD1 (5 bases). The V gene lost 0 bases and the J gene lost 5 bases, with 5 bases spanning the gap. The CDR3 runs to 12 residues. The V gene's germline CDR1 is SGHRS and CDR2 YFSETQ. DNA of the CDR3: TGCGCCAGCAGCTTGGACAGGGAGACCCAGTACTTC. This gives the protein CASSLDRETQYF.

Only a few counts were recorded for this clone. This CDR3 reads CSVETGSGANVLTF. The DNA of the CDR3 is TGCAGCGTTGAGACGGGGTCTGGGGCCAACGTCCTGACTTTC. This chain uses TRBV29-1 with TRBJ2-6, with D perhaps matching TRBD2 (5 bases). CDR1 SQVTM and CDR2 ANQGSEA come from the germline V gene. The length of the CDR3 is 14 residues. V lost 3 bases and J lost 1, with 7 bases in between.

The chain has TRBV13 and TRBJ1-1, with D possibly being TRBD1 (5 bases). The CDR3 spans 14 residues. From germline, CDR1 is PRHDT and CDR2 FYEKMQ (reference sequence). V lost 5 bases to trimming and J lost 2 bases, with 12 bases between them. In DNA, the CDR3 is TGTGCCAGCAGCCCAGGGACCTCAAACACTGAAGCTTTCTTT. Its protein product is CASSPGTSNTEAFF.

J is TRBJ1-1 and V is TRBV29-1; D is uncertain. CDR3 length: 12 residues. The V end lost 4 bases, the J end lost 0 bases, and 6 bases lay between the germline ends. The V gene's germline CDR1 is SQVTM and CDR2 ANQGSEA. CDR3 coding DNA: TGCAGCGTTGTGGTAATGAACACTGAAGCTTTCTTT. The encoded protein is CSVVVMNTEAFF.

The chain uses TRBV7-9 and TRBJ2-5; 11 nucleotides align to TRBD1. The CDR3 is 14 amino acids. The J segment lost 7 bases and the V segment lost 4 bases, leaving 5 bases of the junction unmatched. From germline, CDR1 is SEHNR and CDR2 FQNEAQ (reference sequence). The CDR3 bases are TGTGCCAGCAGCTCTGGACAGGGGGCGGTGACCCAGTACTTC. It yields the protein CASSSGQGAVTQYF.

V and J are TRBV5-1 and TRBJ1-2; 9 bases are a match to TRBD1. In germline, CDR1 is SGHRS, CDR2 YFSETQ. V was pared by 0 bases and J by 4 bases, with 4 bases of the junction left unmatched. This CDR3 region has 15 residues. The CDR3 DNA reads TGCGCCAGCAGCTTGGAGGGACAGGGAGGCTATGGCTACACCTTC. This sequence encodes CASSLEGQGGYGYTF.

This clone turned up a few times. The chain recombines TRBV5-5 with TRBJ2-5; 10 bases match TRBD2. V was pared by 7 bases and J by 5 bases, with 5 bases of the junction left unmatched. This CDR3 has 13 residues. CDR1 and CDR2 (germline): SGHKS, YYEKEE (reference sequence). As DNA, the CDR3 is TGTGCCAGCCAACTAGCGGGGACGGAGACCCAGTACTTC. Translated, it gives CASQLAGTETQYF. The entire variable domain, with the rest obtained from reference TRBV5-5 and TRBJ2-5, is as follows: DAGVTQSPTHLIKTRGQQVTLRCSPISGHKSVSWYQQVLGQGPQFIFQYYEKEERGRGNFPDRFSARQFPNYSSELNVNALLLGDSALYLCASQLAGTETQYFGPGTRLLVL.

The rearrangement uses TRBV10-3 and TRBJ2-1, with no clear D. Germline V gene lookup returns CDR1 ENHRY and CDR2 SYGVKD. The CDR3 is 14 residues long. Between the trimmed V and J ends, which lost 9 bases and 5 bases, there was a span of 17 bases. Written as DNA, the CDR3 is TGTGCCATAACGAGTTGGCCTGGTAACAATGAGCAGTTCTTC. Encoded protein: CAITSWPGNNEQFF.